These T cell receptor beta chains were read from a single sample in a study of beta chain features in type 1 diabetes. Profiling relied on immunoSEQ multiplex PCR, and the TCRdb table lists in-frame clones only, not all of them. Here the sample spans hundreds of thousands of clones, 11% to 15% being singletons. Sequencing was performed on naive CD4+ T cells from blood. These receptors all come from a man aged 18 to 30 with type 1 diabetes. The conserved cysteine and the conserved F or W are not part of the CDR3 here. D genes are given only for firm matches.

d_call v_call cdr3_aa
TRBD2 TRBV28 ASSRTSGGLYEQY
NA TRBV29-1 SVGVQAMNTEAF
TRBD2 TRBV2 ASRLREAGELF
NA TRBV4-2 ASSQAATGYEQY
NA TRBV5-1 ASSFQAPTNEKLF
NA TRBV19 ATGEDYGYT
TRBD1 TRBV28 ASSAGQNYGYT
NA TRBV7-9 ASSLGLSTDTQY
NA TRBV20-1 SARHNTIY
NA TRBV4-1 ASSQDRFYTDTQY
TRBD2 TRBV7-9 ASSSRLAGGDTQY
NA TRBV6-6 ASSYSGGSSYEQY
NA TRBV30 AWSVSQAASTDTQY
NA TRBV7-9 ASSLEGGITEAF
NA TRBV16 ASSPQGLDGYT
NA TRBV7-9 ASTVTLNTEAF
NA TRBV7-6 ASSFDSTSSYEQY
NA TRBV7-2 ASSPNVQSIQY
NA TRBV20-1 GAEVRGC
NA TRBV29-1 SVEPGVSTDTQY
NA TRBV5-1 ASSLVSRSYEQY
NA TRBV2 ASSRARLNEKLF
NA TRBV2 ASQGQGWYGYT
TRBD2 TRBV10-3 AISALAGGLADTQY
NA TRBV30 AWSVSKQETQY
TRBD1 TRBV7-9 ASGTPGQGTYEQY
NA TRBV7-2 ASSLVISATAGDTQY
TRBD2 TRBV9 ASTSPGGNEQF
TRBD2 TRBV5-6 ASSLEQSSGPDTGELF
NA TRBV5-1 ASSLVIMNTEAF
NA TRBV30 AWSVMQGNQPQH
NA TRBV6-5 ASRTYTDTQY
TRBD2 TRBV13 ASSLPSLAGYTGELF
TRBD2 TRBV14 ASSERLGTSGYNEQF
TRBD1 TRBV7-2 ASSLKAADRGLEQY
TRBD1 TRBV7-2 ASSVGQANTEAF
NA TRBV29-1 SVEWGGSIGNTQY
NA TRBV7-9 ASSPGVGGYGYT
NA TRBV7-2 ASSLGPNMAGDTQY
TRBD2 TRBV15 ATSTGLAAPDTQY
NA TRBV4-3 ASSQDLARNYGYT
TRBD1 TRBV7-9 ASSHPTGGIHEQY
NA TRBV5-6 ASSPDPGVGNEQF
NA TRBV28 ASSSEQGYGYT
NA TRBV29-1 SVVPGLRYNEQF
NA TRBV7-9 ASSFYETAGGYT
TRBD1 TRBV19 ASSMTGSSYEQY
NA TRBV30 AWSVSQETQY
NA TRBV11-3 ASSFEGHGANVLT
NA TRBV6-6 ASSYLRPTDDGELF
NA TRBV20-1 SARGDTEAF
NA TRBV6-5 ASSPDRARYGYT
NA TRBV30 AWSVQTYEQY
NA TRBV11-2 ASSPGMGGLQPQH
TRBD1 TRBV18 ASSSDREDEKLF
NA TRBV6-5 ASRTVSNEQF
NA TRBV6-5 ASSYAWAAGNTIY
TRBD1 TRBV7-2 ASSFLQGAIGNQPQH
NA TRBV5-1 ASSVDRHEQY
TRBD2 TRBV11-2 ASSLGTSGSYEQY